This TCR beta chain stems from a study of shared clonotypes between healthy human individuals. Study-level results: Sequencing depth was a factor that was expected to affect clonotype sharing among donors. Clonotype sharing across several donors was observed for around 5% of naive CD4 clonotypes.

With respect to this clone: The antigen remains unidentified.

TCRdb's copy holds only in-frame clones and misses some; the assay was immunoSEQ multiplex PCR. The table includes around 1.1 million clones, around 78% detected once. The sequenced sample consisted of memory CD4+ T cells from PBMCs. The subset: CD45RA-negative fraction. The receptor was isolated from a man between 18 and 35 years old in good health. Some clones in this sample may be carry-over from other donors' samples.

The CDR3 nucleotides are TGCAGCGTTTTTGGACTAGCGGAGGCATCCTACGAGCAGTACTTC. It encodes CSVFGLAEASYEQYF. The chain joins TRBV29-1 to TRBJ2-7; 10 bases are a match to TRBD2. The CDR3 sequence is 15 residues long. V lost 5 bases to trimming and J lost 1 base; unmatched junction nucleotides: 8. CDR1 and CDR2 (germline): SQVTM, ANQGSEA.